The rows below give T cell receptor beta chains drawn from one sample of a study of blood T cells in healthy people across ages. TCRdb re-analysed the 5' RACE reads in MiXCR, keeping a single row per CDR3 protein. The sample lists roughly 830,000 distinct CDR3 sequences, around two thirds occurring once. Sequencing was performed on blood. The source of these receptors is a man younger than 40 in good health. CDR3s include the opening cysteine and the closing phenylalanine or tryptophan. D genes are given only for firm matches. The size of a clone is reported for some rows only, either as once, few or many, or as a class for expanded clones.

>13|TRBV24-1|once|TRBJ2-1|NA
TGTGCCACCAGTGATCGACACCTCCATGAGCAGTTCTTC
CATSDRHLHEQFF
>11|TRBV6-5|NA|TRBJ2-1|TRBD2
TGTGCCAGCAGGCGGGGGTATGAGCAGTTCTTC
CASRRGYEQFF
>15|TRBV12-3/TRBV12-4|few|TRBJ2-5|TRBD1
TGTGCCAGCAGACCCCGCGGGCAGGGGGCAGAGACCCAGTACTTC
CASRPRGQGAETQYF
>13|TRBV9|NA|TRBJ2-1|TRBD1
TGTGCCAGCAGGGGACAGGGGGCAAATGAGCAGTTCTTC
CASRGQGANEQFF
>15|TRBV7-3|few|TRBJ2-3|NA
TGTGCCAGCAGCACCCCGGGACTTACCACAGATACGCAGTATTTT
CASSTPGLTTDTQYF
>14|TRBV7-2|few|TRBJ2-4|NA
TGTGCCAGCAGCTTAGTTGGGGGCTGGGACATTCAGTACTTC
CASSLVGGWDIQYF
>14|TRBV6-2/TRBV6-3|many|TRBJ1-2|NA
TGTGCCAGCAGTCAGCCGGGACCCCGAGGCGGCTACACCTTC
CASSQPGPRGGYTF
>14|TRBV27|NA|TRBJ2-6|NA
TGTGCCAGCAGGGGGGTGTCTGGGGCCAACGTCCTGACTTTC
CASRGVSGANVLTF
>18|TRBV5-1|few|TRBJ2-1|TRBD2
TGCGCCAGCAGCTTGGACAGCGGGGGAAGGATCTTCTACAATGAGCAGTTCTTC
CASSLDSGGRIFYNEQFF
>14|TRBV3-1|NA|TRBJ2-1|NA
TGTGCCAGCGGAGACTTAAGCTCCTACAATGAGCAGTTCTTC
CASGDLSSYNEQFF
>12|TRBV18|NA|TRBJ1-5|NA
TGTGCCAGCTCACCGAGAGATCAGCCCCAGCATTTT
CASSPRDQPQHF
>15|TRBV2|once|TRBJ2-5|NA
TGTGCCAGCAGTGAAGTACAAGGTCCGCAAGAGACCCAGTACTTC
CASSEVQGPQETQYF
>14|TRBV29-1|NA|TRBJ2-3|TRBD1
TGCAGTGGTCGGGACAGGGGACCCACAGATACGCAGTATTTT
CSGRDRGPTDTQYF
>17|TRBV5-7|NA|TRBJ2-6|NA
TGTGCCAGCAGCTCCCGGGCCTCGGGATCTGGGGCCAACGTCCTGACTTTC
CASSSRASGSGANVLTF
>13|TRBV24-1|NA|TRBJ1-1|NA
TGTGCCACCAGGGAGGGTGGAGGTACTGAAGCTTTCTTT
CATREGGGTEAFF
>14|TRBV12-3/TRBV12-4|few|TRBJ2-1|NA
TGTGCCAGCAGTTTAGGCCTTCTAGACAATGAGCAGTTCTTC
CASSLGLLDNEQFF
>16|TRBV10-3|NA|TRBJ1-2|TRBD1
TGTGCCATCAAAGGAGAGGTGGGGACAGCCTTCGTTGGCTACACCTTC
CAIKGEVGTAFVGYTF
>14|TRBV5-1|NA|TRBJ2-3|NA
TGCGCCAGCAGCTGGCTGTCAGTGACAGATACGCAGTATTTT
CASSWLSVTDTQYF
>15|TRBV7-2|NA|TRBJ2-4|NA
TGTGCCAGCAGCTTAGCCGGGATAGCCAAAAACATTCAGTACTTC
CASSLAGIAKNIQYF
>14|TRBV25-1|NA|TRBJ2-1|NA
TGTGCCAGCAGTGCCGGGATCCCGGGCGATGAGCAGTTCTTC
CASSAGIPGDEQFF
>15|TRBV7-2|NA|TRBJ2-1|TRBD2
TGTGCCAGCAGCAGGGGGACTAGCGGAAACAATGAGCAGTTCTTC
CASSRGTSGNNEQFF
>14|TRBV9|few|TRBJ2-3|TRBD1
TGTGCCAGCAGCGTAGGGACAGGCGCAGATACGCAGTATTTT
CASSVGTGADTQYF
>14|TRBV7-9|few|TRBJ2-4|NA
TGTGCCAGCAGCTTAGTTCGGGGAAAAAACATTCAGTACTTC
CASSLVRGKNIQYF
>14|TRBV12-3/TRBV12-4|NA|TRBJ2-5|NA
TGTGCCAGCAGCTTTGTCAACTGGGAGGAGACCCAGTACTTC
CASSFVNWEETQYF
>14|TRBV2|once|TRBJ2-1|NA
TGTGCCAGCAGGTTAGGTAGCTCCTACAATGAGCAGTTCTTC
CASRLGSSYNEQFF
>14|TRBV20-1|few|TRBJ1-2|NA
TGCAGTGCTAGAGATGGAGAACCGTACTATGGCTACACCTTC
CSARDGEPYYGYTF
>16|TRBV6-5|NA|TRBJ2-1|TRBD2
TGTGCCAGCAGTTACGGGGCTAGCGGGTCCTACAATGAGCAGTTCTTC
CASSYGASGSYNEQFF
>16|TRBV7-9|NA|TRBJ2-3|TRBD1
TGTGCCAGCAGCTCAAGGCTGGGACAGATCACAGATACGCAGTATTTT
CASSSRLGQITDTQYF
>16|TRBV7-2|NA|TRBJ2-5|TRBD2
TGTGCCAGCAGCTGGGGGACTAGCGGGGTCCAAGAGACCCAGTACTTC
CASSWGTSGVQETQYF
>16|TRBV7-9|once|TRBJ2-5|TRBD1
TGTGCCAGCAGCTCAACCCTGGGGACAGCCGTGGAGACCCAGTACTTC
CASSSTLGTAVETQYF
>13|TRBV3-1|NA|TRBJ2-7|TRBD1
TGTGCCAGCAGCCAAGGAGGGGACAGCGAGCAGTACTTC
CASSQGGDSEQYF
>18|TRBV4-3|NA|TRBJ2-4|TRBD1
TGCGCCAGCAGCCAAGCCCCCCCCCGGGACAGGGTAAAAAACATTCAGTACTTC
CASSQAPPRDRVKNIQYF
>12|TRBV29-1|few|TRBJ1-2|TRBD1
TGCAGCGTCGACACAGGGGGCTATGGCTACACCTTC
CSVDTGGYGYTF
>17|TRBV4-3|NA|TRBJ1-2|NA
TGCGCCAGCAGCCAAAGGCATGGAAACAGGGCTAACTGTGGCTACACCTTC
CASSQRHGNRANCGYTF
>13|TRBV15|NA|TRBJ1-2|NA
TGTGCCACCAGCAGAGATTTCGGCTATGGCTACACCTTC
CATSRDFGYGYTF
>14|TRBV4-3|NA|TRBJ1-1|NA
TGCGCCAGCAGCCGCGTGCCGGGGGACACTGAAGCTTTCTTT
CASSRVPGDTEAFF
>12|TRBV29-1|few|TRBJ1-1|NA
TGCAGCGTCTCTTATTACTCCACTGAAGCTTTCTTT
CSVSYYSTEAFF
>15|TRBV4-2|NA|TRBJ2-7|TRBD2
TGTGCCAGCAGCCAAACTAGCGGTCTCTCCTACGAGCAGTACTTC
CASSQTSGLSYEQYF
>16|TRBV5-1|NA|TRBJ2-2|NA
TGCGCCAGCAGCTCGCAACTTTATGTGCGGTCCGGGGAGCTGTTTTTT
CASSSQLYVRSGELFF
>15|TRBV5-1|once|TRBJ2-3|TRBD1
TGCGCCAGCAGCGCTGGCGTGGACAGGGATGATACGCAGTATTTT
CASSAGVDRDDTQYF
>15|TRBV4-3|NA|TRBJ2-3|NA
TGCGCCAGCAGCCAAGAGAGTAGCTGGGCTGATACGCAGTATTTT
CASSQESSWADTQYF
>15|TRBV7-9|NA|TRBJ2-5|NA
TGTGCCAGCAGCCATCGGAGGGGGGTCCAAGAGACCCAGTACTTC
CASSHRRGVQETQYF
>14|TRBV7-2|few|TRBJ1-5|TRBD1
TGTGCCAGCAGCCCGGGACAGGCTAATCAGCCCCAGCATTTT
CASSPGQANQPQHF
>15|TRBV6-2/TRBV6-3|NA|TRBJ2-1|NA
TGTGCCAGCAGTTACAGGCGGGAAAGTCCTAATGAGCAGTTCTTC
CASSYRRESPNEQFF
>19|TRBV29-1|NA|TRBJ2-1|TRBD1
TGCAGCGTTGAGGGATTCCGGGACAGGGTGAGGAGAGTTGACAATGAGCAGTTCTTC
CSVEGFRDRVRRVDNEQFF
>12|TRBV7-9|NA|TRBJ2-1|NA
TGTGCCAGCAGCTTATCAGGAATCCAGCAGTTCTTC
CASSLSGIQQFF
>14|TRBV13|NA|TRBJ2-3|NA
TGTGCCAGCAGCAACCGGGACTTCACAGATACGCAGTATTTT
CASSNRDFTDTQYF
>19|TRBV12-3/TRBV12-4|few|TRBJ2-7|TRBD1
TGTGCCAGCAGTTTAGCGCGGGGGACAGGGGAATTCTCGAGCTACGAGCAGTACTTC
CASSLARGTGEFSSYEQYF
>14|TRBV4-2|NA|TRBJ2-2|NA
TGTGCCAGCAGCACACAGGGGAACACCGGGGAGCTGTTTTTT
CASSTQGNTGELFF
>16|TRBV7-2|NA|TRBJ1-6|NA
TGTGCCAGCAGCTTAGAGGTCAGCTCCTATAATTCACCCCTCCACTTT
CASSLEVSSYNSPLHF
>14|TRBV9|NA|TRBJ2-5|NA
TGTGCCAGCAGCGTAGATGCCCTAGGAGAGACCCAGTACTTC
CASSVDALGETQYF
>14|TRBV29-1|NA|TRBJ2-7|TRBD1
TGCAGCGTGGGGATGGGGACAGTCTCCTACGAGCAGTACTTC
CSVGMGTVSYEQYF
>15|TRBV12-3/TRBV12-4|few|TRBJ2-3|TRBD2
TGTGCCAGCAGTTCCTCTAGCGGGGGAGCAGATACGCAGTATTTT
CASSSSSGGADTQYF
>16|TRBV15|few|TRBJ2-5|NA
TGTGCCACCAGCAGAGAGGCAGAAGGGTGGGGAGAGACCCAGTACTTC
CATSREAEGWGETQYF